These 10 T cell receptor beta chains originate from one sample sequenced in a study of HIV-infected patients and healthy controls. Reverse transcription used 450 to 500 ng RNA and constant-region primers for alpha and beta. Each of the alpha and beta chains got its own library through chain-specific third strand synthesis with indices. TCRdb independently ran MiXCR on the 5' RACE reads; one entry per CDR3 protein. The data show about 10,000 distinct CDR3 sequences, about 10% seen once. All unsorted peripheral T cells were captured because whole blood was used without fractionation. Specimen: blood, collected before antiretroviral therapy. These receptors originate from an adult with HIV infection.

This clonotype was observed many times. The chain uses TRBV28 and TRBJ2-2, with D unclear. The V end was cut by 5 bases, the J end by 7 bases, with 8 bases between. CDR3 length: 12 amino acids. The V gene's germline CDR1 is MDHEN and CDR2 SYDVKM. CDR3 in amino acids: CASSPNFGELFF. DNA of the CDR3: TGTGCCAGCAGTCCCAACTTCGGGGAGCTGTTTTTT.

The CDR3 DNA follows: TGTGCCAGCAGTATCGATTTGGGGACCCCAGATACGCAGTATTTT. Its protein product is CASSIDLGTPDTQYF. The chain has TRBV6-5 and TRBJ2-3; the D gene could be TRBD1 or TRBD2 (5 bases each). Germline loops: CDR1 MNHEY, CDR2 SVGAGI. Between the trimmed V and J ends, which lost 5 bases and 4 bases, there was a span of 16 bases. This CDR3 spans 15 amino acids.

J is TRBJ2-7 and V is TRBV12-3 or TRBV12-4; 12 positions agree with TRBD2. V gave up 6 bases and J gave up 6 bases; unmatched junction bases: 6. CDR3 length: 14 amino acids. The CDR3 DNA reads as TGTGCCAGCAGCCTAGCGGGGGGGCTTGGCGAGCAGTACTTC. Protein sequence: CASSLAGGLGEQYF.

This clonotype has at least ten counts. V and J are TRBV28 and TRBJ2-6; D unresolved. V shed 7 bases and J shed 0 bases, with 22 bases lying between them. Germline V gene data show CDR1 as MDHEN and CDR2 as SYDVKM. The CDR3 has 19 amino acids. As DNA, the CDR3 is TGTGCCAGCACCCGCCCGTATAGGGTGGGAAGCTCTGGGGCCAACGTCCTGACTTTC. It codes for CASTRPYRVGSSGANVLTF.

This clonotype rates as medium-sized. The chain carries TRBV7-8 and TRBJ1-5; no clear D. Trimming took off 3 bases at V and 4 bases at J, with 10 bases between the two ends. The CDR3 loop spans 14 amino acids. The germline V gene encodes CDR1 SGHVS and CDR2 FQNEAQ. The CDR3 spells CASSFDIGNQPQHF. The DNA of the CDR3 is TGTGCCAGCAGCTTCGACATTGGTAATCAGCCCCAGCATTTT.

Only a few counts were recorded for this clonotype. V gene TRBV12-3 or TRBV12-4 combines with J gene TRBJ1-2; perhaps TRBD1 as D (5 bases). Trimming removed 5 bases at V and 3 bases at J, with 7 bases between. This CDR3 contains 12 residues. DNA of the CDR3: TGTGCCAGCAGTCAAGGGGACTATGGCTACACCTTC. This translates into CASSQGDYGYTF.

The count of this clonotype is one. The genes are TRBV11-3 and TRBJ2-1, with TRBD1 as a possible D gene (6 bases). The V end was cut by 5 bases, the J end by 0 bases, with 29 bases between. CDR3 length: 21 residues. Germline CDR1 is SGHNT and CDR2 is YENEEA. CDR3 residues: CASSGEAPETGRISSYNEQFF. CDR3 bases: TGTGCCAGCAGCGGAGAGGCCCCCGAGACAGGAAGGATAAGCTCCTACAATGAGCAGTTCTTC.

Relative to its sample, this clonotype is medium-sized (0.01 to 0.1%). The chain has TRBV9 and TRBJ1-6; 8 bases are shared with TRBD1. Germline values: CDR1 SGDLS, CDR2 YYNGEE. V was clipped by 4 bases and J by 6 bases; unmatched bases: 6. The CDR3 loop spans 15 amino acids. CDR3 sequence: CASSPRQGFNSPLHF. The CDR3 DNA follows: TGTGCCAGCAGCCCCCGACAGGGGTTTAATTCACCCCTCCACTTT.

By proportion, this clonotype is medium-sized. This chain joins TRBV20-1 and TRBJ2-7, with D unclear. The CDR3 is made up of 16 amino acids. Germline loops: CDR1 DFQATT, CDR2 SNEGSKA (reference sequence). The V and J ends lost 5 bases and 4 bases respectively, with 24 bases between them. The CDR3 sequence: CSARPPSAVLSYEQYF. CDR3 DNA sequence: TGCAGTGCTCGCCCACCATCGGCAGTACTCTCTTACGAGCAGTACTTC.

This clonotype has a count of ten or more. CDR3 sequence reads: CASSPEQGSHNSPLHF. For the CDR3, the DNA is TGTGCCAGCAGCCCAGAACAGGGATCCCATAATTCACCCCTCCACTTT. The chain employs TRBV6-5 and TRBJ1-6; D might be TRBD1 (6 bases). Deletions cut 6 bases from V and 5 bases from J, with 17 bases between. This CDR3 is 16 amino acids long. CDR1 and CDR2 from the germline V gene are MNHEY and SVGAGI.